Following are 20 T cell receptor beta chains from one sample sequenced in a study of monozygotic twins with inflammatory bowel disease. TCRdb reprocessed the 5' RACE reads and reports one entry per CDR3 protein, with no DNA. This sample's table has approximately 400,000 distinct CDR3 sequences. Sequencing was done on a sample of blood. The receptors were gathered from a human donor with ulcerative colitis or Crohn's disease, or a healthy co-twin of an affected twin (not recorded which).

The chain uses TRBV5-4 and TRBJ2-5; the TCRdb call, TRBD1, lacks DNA for checking. Per the germline V gene, CDR1 is SGHNT and CDR2 is YYREEE (reference sequence). This CDR3 has 13 residues. The CDR3 is CASSPGQEETQYF.

The rearrangement links TRBV4-2 to TRBJ2-7; TCRdb selects TRBD1, and the lack of DNA leaves this call unchecked. Germline V lookup: CDR1 LGHNA, CDR2 YNFKEQ. This CDR3 comprises 15 residues. This CDR3 reads CASSHDGTGPYEQYF.

The chain uses TRBV28 and TRBJ1-2. Germline CDR1 and CDR2: MDHEN and SYDVKM. CDR3 length: 14 residues. The CDR3 reads CASSLATMNYGYTF.

V usage is TRBV2 and J usage is TRBJ2-7; TCRdb's D call of TRBD1 is untestable without DNA. The CDR3 consists of 16 residues. CDR1 is SNHLY and CDR2 is FYNNEI in the germline V gene. CDR3 sequence: CASSTVEDRDSYEQYF.

This rearrangement joins TRBV20-1 to TRBJ2-5. CDR1 is DFQATT and CDR2 is SNEGSKA in the germline V gene (reference sequence). This CDR3 contains 11 residues. CDR3 loop: CSARTGETQYF.

The chain recombines TRBV6-4 with TRBJ2-1. CDR3 length equals 16 residues. Germline lookup yields CDR1 MRHNA and CDR2 SNTAGT. This CDR3 is CASSDSTRRSYNEQFF.

The V gene is TRBV20-1, the J gene TRBJ2-5. Germline V gene data show CDR1 as DFQATT and CDR2 as SNEGSKA (reference sequence). The CDR3 spans 14 residues. The CDR3 is CSARDVVAQETQYF.

The chain couples TRBV9 to TRBJ2-5; TCRdb lists TRBD2, though no DNA is available to test this call. The germline V gene has CDR1 SGDLS and CDR2 YYNGEE. CDR3 length equals 13 residues. CDR3 loop: CASSETSGSLVDF.

The chain carries TRBV5-1 and TRBJ2-2; TCRdb's D gene call, TRBD1, goes unchecked for lack of DNA. The germline V gene has CDR1 SGHRS and CDR2 YFSETQ. This CDR3 is 15 amino acids long. CDR3 loop: CASSLRNPGPGELFF.

This chain uses TRBV7-2 with TRBJ1-3; with no DNA, the TCRdb D assignment of TRBD1 cannot be verified. The germline V gene encodes CDR1 SGHTA and CDR2 FQGNSA. The CDR3 runs to 16 residues. CDR3 amino acids: CASSLVGQGTGNTIYF. The full variable domain, rest sourced from reference TRBV7-2 and TRBJ1-3, is GAGVSQSPSNKVTEKGKDVELRCDPISGHTALYWYRQSLGQGLEFLIYFQGNSAPDKSGLPSDRFSAERTGGSVSTLTIQRTQQEDSAVYLCASSLVGQGTGNTIYFGEGSWLTVV.

The gene calls are TRBV5-4 and TRBJ2-5. Germline V lookup: CDR1 SGHNT, CDR2 YYREEE (reference sequence). This CDR3 comprises 14 residues. CDR3 residues: CASSWRGDQETQYF.

The chain uses TRBV7-2 and TRBJ2-3; TCRdb calls TRBD1, which cannot be checked without DNA. Germline V gene sequence: CDR1 SGHTA, CDR2 FQGNSA. The CDR3 totals 14 residues. CDR3: CASSWQVGVDTQYF. The complete variable domain, with remaining parts taken from reference TRBV7-2 and TRBJ2-3, reads GAGVSQSPSNKVTEKGKDVELRCDPISGHTALYWYRQSLGQGLEFLIYFQGNSAPDKSGLPSDRFSAERTGGSVSTLTIQRTQQEDSAVYLCASSWQVGVDTQYFGPGTRLTVL.

The J gene is TRBJ1-1, the V gene TRBV10-3. Germline V gene lookup returns CDR1 ENHRY and CDR2 SYGVKD. This CDR3 is built from 13 residues. This CDR3 is CATKDPMNTEAFF.

The chain combines TRBV18 with TRBJ2-1. This CDR3 contains 15 residues. The germline CDR1 and CDR2 sequences are KGHSH and LQKENI. The CDR3 sequence: CASSLPGLAHDEQFF.

V usage is TRBV27 and J usage is TRBJ2-3. This CDR3 spans 15 amino acids. Germline CDR1 MNHEY, CDR2 SMNVEV (reference sequence). The CDR3: CASSLLGINTDTQYF.

This chain links TRBV28 with TRBJ2-7; the TCRdb call, TRBD1, lacks DNA for checking. CDR3 length equals 13 residues. Per the germline V gene, CDR1 is MDHEN and CDR2 is SYDVKM. CDR3 in amino acids: CASTNRGGGEQYF. The full variable domain, its missing parts supplied by reference TRBV28 and TRBJ2-7, is DVKVTQSSRYLVKRTGEKVFLECVQDMDHENMFWYRQDPGLGLRLIYFSYDVKMKEKGDIPEGYSVSREKKERFSLILESASTNQTSMYLCASTNRGGGEQYFGPGTRLTVT.

The rearrangement links TRBV20-1 to TRBJ2-3. Germline V gives CDR1 DFQATT, CDR2 SNEGSKA (reference sequence). This CDR3 spans 15 amino acids. CDR3 residues: CSARDRTRGADTQYF.

This chain links TRBV15 with TRBJ2-5. Per germline, CDR1 LNHNV and CDR2 YYDKDF (reference sequence). The CDR3 is 13 amino acids. The CDR3 sequence: CATSRVLLKTQYF. Drawing the rest from reference TRBV15 and TRBJ2-5, the complete variable domain is DAMVIQNPRYQVTQFGKPVTLSCSQTLNHNVMYWYQQKSSQAPKLLFHYYDKDFNNEADTPDNFQSRRPNTSFCFLDIRSPGLGDTAMYLCATSRVLLKTQYFGPGTRLLVL.

The V and J genes are TRBV18 and TRBJ1-1; lacking DNA, the TRBD1 call made by TCRdb goes unchecked. CDR3 length: 12 residues. Per the germline V gene, CDR1 is KGHSH and CDR2 is LQKENI. The CDR3 spells CASSPDRDEAFF.

The V and J genes are TRBV7-2 and TRBJ2-3; the D gene TCRdb calls, TRBD2, cannot be checked with no DNA. CDR3 size: 17 residues. The V gene's germline CDR1 is SGHTA and CDR2 FQGNSA. The CDR3 sequence is CASSLIPPLAGGDTQYF.